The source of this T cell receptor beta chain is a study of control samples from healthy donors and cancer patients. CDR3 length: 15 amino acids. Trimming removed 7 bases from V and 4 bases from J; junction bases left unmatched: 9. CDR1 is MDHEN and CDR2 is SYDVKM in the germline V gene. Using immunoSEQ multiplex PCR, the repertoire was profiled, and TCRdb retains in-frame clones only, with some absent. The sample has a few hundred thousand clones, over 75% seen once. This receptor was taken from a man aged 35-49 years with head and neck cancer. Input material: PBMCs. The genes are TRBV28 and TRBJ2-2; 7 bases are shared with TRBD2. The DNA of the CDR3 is TGTGCCAGCACCCCGAACGGGAGGATCACCGGGGAGCTGTTTTTT. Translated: CASTPNGRITGELFF.